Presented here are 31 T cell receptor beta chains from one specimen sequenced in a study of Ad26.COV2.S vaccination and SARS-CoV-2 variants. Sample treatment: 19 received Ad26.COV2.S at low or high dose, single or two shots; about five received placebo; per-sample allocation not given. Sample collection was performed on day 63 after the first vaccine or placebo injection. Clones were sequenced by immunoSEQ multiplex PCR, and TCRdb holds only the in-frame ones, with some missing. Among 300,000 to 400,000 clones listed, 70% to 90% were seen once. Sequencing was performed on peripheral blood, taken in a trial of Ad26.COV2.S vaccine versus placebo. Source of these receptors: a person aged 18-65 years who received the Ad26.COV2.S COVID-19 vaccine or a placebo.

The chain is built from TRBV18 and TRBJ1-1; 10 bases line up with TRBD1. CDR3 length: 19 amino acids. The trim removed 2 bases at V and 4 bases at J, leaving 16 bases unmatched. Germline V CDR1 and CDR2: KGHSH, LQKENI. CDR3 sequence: CASSPRRGTGVMGSTEAFF. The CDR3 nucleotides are TGTGCCAGCTCACCAAGGCGAGGGACAGGGGTTATGGGAAGCACTGAAGCTTTCTTT.

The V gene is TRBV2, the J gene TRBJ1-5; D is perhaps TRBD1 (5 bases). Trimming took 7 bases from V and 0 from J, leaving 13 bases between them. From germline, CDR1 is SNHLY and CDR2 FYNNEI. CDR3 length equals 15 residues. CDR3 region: CASTQNGGSNQPQHF. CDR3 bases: TGTGCCAGCACCCAGAACGGGGGTAGCAATCAGCCCCAGCATTTT.

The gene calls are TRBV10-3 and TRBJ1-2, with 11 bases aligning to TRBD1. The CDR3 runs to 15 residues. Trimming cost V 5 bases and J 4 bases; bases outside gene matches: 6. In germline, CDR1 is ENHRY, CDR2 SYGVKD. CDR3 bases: TGTGCCATCAGTAAAGCCGGGACAGGGGGCTATGGCTACACCTTC. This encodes CAISKAGTGGYGYTF.

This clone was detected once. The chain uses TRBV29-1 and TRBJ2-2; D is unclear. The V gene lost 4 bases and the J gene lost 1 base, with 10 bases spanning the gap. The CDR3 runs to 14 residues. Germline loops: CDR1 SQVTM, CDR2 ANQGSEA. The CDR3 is CSVGLNRNTGELFF. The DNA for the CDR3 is TGCAGCGTTGGCCTGAACAGGAACACCGGGGAGCTGTTTTTT.

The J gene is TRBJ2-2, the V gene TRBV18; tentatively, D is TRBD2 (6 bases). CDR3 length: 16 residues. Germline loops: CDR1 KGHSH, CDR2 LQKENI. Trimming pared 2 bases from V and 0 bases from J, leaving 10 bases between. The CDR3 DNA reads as TGTGCCAGCTCACCAGAGATAGCGGCGAACACCGGGGAGCTGTTTTTT. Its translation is CASSPEIAANTGELFF. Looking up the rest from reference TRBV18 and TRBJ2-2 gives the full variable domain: NAGVMQNPRHLVRRRGQEARLRCSPMKGHSHVYWYRQLPEEGLKFMVYLQKENIIDESGMPKERFSAEFPKEGPSILRIQQVVRGDSAAYFCASSPEIAANTGELFFGEGSRLTVL.

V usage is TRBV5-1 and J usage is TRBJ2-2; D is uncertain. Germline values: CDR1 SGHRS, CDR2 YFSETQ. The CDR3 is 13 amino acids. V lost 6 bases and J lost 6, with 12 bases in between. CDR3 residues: CASKTGSPGELFF. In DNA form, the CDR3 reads TGCGCCAGCAAAACTGGATCTCCCGGGGAGCTGTTTTTT.

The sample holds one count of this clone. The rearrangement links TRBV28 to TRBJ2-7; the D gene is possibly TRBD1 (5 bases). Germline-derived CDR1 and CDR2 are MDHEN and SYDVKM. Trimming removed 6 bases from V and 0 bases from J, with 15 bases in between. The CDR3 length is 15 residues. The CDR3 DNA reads TGTGCCAGCAGAACTTTAACAGGTATCTCCTACGAGCAGTACTTC. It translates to CASRTLTGISYEQYF.

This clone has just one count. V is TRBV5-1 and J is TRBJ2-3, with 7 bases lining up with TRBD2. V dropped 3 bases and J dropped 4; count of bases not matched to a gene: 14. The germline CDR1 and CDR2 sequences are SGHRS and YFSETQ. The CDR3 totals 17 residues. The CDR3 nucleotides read TGCGCCAGCAGCTCTTCCCCACGCGGGAGTTCCGCAGATACGCAGTATTTT. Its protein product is CASSSSPRGSSADTQYF.

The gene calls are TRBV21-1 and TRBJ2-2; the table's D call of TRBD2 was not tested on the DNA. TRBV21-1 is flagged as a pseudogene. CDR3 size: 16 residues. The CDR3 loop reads CARSGKREKDTGELFF. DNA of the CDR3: TGTGCCAGGAGCGGGAAGCGGGAGAAGGACACCGGGGAGCTGTTTTTT.

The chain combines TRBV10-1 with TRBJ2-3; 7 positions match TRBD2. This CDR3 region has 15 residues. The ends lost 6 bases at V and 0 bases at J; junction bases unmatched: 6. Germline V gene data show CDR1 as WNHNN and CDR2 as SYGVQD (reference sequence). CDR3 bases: TGCGCCAGCAGCGCGAGCGGGGCTAGCACAGATACGCAGTATTTT. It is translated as CASSASGASTDTQYF.

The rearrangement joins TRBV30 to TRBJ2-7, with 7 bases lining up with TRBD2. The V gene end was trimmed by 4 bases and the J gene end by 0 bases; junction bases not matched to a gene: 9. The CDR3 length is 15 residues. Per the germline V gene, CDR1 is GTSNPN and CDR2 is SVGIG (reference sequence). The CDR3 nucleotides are TGTGCCTGGACCCCGCCCGGGGGGAGCTCCTACGAGCAGTACTTC. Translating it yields CAWTPPGGSSYEQYF. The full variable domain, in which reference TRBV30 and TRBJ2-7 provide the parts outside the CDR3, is SQTIHQWPATLVQPVGSPLSLECTVEGTSNPNLYWYRQAAGRGLQLLFYSVGIGQISSEVPQNLSASRPQDRQFILSSKKLLLSDSGFYLCAWTPPGGSSYEQYFGPGTRLTVT.

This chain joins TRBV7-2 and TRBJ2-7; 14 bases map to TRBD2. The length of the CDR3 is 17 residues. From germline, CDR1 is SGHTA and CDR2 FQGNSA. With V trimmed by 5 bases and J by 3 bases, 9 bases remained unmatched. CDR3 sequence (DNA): TGTGCCAGCAGCGCCCCGGGACTAGCGGGAGTACTCTACGAGCAGTACTTC. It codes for CASSAPGLAGVLYEQYF.

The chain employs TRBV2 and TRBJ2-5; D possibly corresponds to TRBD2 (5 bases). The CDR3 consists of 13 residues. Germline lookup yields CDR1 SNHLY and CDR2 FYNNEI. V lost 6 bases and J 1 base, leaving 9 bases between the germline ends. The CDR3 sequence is CASSGLLQETQYF. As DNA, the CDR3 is TGTGCCAGCAGCGGACTCCTCCAAGAGACCCAGTACTTC.

In DNA form, the CDR3 reads TGTGCCAGCAATACTGGGTCGTACACCGGGGAGCTGTTTTTT. Protein product: CASNTGSYTGELFF. V and J are TRBV7-9 and TRBJ2-2; D ambiguous. V lost 7 bases, J lost 3 bases, and 12 bases lay in between. The CDR3 extends over 14 amino acids. The germline V gene encodes CDR1 SEHNR and CDR2 FQNEAQ (reference sequence).

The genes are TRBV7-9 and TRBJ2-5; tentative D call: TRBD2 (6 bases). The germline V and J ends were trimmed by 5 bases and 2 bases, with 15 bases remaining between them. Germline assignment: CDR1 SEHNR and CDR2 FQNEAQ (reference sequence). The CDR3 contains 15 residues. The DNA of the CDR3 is TGTGCCAGCAGCCAAACAAGGGGACTTCAAGAGACCCAGTACTTC. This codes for CASSQTRGLQETQYF. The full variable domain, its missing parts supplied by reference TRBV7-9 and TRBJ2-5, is DTGVSQNPRHKITKRGQNVTFRCDPISEHNRLYWYRQTLGQGPEFLTYFQNEAQLEKSRLLSDRFSAERPKGSFSTLEIQRTEQGDSAMYLCASSQTRGLQETQYFGPGTRLLVL.

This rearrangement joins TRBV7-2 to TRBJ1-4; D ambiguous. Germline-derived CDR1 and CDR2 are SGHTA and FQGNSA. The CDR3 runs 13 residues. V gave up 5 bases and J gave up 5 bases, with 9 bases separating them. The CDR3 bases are TGTGCCAGCAGCAAAACTAAAAATGAAAAACTGTTTTTT. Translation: CASSKTKNEKLFF.

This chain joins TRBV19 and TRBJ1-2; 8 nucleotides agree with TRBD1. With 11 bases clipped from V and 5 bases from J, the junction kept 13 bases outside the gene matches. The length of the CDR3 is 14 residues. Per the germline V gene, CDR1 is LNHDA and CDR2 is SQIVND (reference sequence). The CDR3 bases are TGTGCCGCCAAAGCGACGACAGGGGTTTATGGCTACACCTTC. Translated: CAAKATTGVYGYTF.

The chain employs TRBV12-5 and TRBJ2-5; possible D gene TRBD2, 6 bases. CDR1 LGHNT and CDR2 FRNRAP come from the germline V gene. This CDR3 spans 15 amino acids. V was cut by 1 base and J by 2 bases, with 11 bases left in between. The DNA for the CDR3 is TGTGCTAGTGGTTTGGGGAGGGGTGGACAAGAGACCCAGTACTTC. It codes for CASGLGRGGQETQYF.

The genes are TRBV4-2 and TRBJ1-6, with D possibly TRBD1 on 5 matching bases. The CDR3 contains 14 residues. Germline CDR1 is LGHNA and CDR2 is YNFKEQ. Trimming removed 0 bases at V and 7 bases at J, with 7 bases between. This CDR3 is CASSQDGGNSPLHF. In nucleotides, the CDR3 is TGTGCCAGCAGCCAAGATGGGGGGAATTCACCCCTCCACTTT.

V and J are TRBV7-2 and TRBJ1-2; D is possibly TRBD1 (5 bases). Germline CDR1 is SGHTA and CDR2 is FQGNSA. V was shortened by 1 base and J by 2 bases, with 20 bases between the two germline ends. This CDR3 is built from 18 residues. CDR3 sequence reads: CASSLDSTGLTGNYGYTF. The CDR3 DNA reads TGTGCCAGCAGCTTAGATAGTACAGGCCTAACCGGGAACTATGGCTACACCTTC.

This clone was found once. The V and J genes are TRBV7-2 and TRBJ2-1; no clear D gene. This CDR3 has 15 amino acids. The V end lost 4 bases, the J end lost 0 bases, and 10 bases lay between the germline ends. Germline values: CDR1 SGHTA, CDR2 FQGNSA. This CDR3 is CASSSQSSSYNEQFF. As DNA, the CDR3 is TGTGCCAGCAGCTCTCAATCCAGCTCCTACAATGAGCAGTTCTTC.

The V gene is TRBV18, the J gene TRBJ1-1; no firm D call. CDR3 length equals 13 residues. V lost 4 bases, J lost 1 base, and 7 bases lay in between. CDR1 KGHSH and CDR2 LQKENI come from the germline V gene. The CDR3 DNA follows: TGTGCCAGCTCACGTTTGGGGAACACTGAAGCTTTCTTT. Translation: CASSRLGNTEAFF.

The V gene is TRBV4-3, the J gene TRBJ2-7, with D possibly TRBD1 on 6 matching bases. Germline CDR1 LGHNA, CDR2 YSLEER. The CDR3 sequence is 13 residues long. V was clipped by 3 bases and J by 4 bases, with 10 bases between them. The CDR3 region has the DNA TGCGCCAGCAGCCAGAACCAGGGGTACGAGCAGTACTTC. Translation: CASSQNQGYEQYF.

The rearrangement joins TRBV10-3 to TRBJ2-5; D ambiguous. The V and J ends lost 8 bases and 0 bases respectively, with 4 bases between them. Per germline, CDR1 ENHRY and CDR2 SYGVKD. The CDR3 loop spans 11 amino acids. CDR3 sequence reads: CAIRNQETQYF. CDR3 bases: TGTGCCATCCGGAACCAAGAGACCCAGTACTTC.

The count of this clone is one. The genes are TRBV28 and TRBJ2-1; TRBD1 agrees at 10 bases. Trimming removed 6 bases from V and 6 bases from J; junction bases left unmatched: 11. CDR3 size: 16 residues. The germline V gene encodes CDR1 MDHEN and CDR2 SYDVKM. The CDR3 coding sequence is TGTGCCAGCAGGACAGGGAGCGGGACAGGGGTCAATGAGCAGTTCTTC. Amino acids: CASRTGSGTGVNEQFF.

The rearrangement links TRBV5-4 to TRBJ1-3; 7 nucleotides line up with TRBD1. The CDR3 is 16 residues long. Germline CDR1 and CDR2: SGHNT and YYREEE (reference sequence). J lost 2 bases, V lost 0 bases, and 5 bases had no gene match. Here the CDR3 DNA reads TGTGCCAGCAGCTTGGGACAGGGTACGGCTGGAAACACCATATATTTT. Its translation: CASSLGQGTAGNTIYF.

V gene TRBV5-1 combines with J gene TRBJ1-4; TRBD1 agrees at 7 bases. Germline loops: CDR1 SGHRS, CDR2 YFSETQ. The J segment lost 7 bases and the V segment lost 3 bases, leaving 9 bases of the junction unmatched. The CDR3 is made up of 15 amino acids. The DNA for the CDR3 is TGCGCCAGCAGCTGGGGGGACAGAGGATCTGAAAAACTGTTTTTT. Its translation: CASSWGDRGSEKLFF.

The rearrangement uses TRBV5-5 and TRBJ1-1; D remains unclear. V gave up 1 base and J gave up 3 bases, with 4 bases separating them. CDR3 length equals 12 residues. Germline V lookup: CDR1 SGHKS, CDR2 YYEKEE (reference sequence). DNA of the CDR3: TGTGCCAGCAGCTTGTTTCACACTGAAGCTTTCTTT. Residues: CASSLFHTEAFF.

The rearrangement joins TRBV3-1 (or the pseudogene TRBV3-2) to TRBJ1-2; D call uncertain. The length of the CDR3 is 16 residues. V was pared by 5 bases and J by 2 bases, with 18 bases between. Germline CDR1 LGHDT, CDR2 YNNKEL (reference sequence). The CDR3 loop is CASSVRQLVGNYGYTF. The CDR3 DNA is TGTGCCAGCAGCGTACGTCAGCTTGTCGGAAACTATGGCTACACCTTC.

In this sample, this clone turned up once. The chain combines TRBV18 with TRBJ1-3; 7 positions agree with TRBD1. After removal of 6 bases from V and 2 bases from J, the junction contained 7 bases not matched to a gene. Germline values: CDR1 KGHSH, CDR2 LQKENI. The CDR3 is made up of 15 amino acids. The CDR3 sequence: CASSPGTATGNTIYF. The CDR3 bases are TGTGCCAGCTCGCCCGGGACAGCCACTGGAAACACCATATATTTT.

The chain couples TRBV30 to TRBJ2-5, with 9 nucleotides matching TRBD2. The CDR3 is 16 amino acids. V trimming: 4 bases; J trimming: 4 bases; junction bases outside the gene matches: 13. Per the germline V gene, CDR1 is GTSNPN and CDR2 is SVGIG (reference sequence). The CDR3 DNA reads TGTGCCTGGAATGTAGAGGTGGCGGGGGGGCTAGAGACCCAGTACTTC. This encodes CAWNVEVAGGLETQYF.